Following are 30 T cell receptor beta chains from one sample sequenced in a study of CD8 T cells in Susac syndrome. The RNA input was about 0.5 to 1 ug, and it was reverse transcribed with random hexamers. TCRdb fed the immunoSEQ multiplex PCR reads into MiXCR, producing one record per CDR3 protein. The sample lists some 150,000 distinct CDR3 sequences; 94% were seen once. Sample: CD4+ T cells from PBMCs. These receptors were collected from a human donor in good health.

As DNA, the CDR3 is TGTGCCAGCAGTTCAATGGTTGTAAACACTGAAGCTTTCTTT. As protein: CASSSMVVNTEAFF. This rearrangement joins TRBV2 to TRBJ1-1, with D hard to call. Germline V gene lookup returns CDR1 SNHLY and CDR2 FYNNEI. Deletions cut 5 bases from V and 2 bases from J, with 12 bases between. The CDR3 sequence is 14 residues long.

This clonotype was seen only once. The chain employs TRBV6-5 and TRBJ2-1; no firm D call. Trimming shortened V by 5 bases and J by 4 bases, and 6 bases separated the two germline ends. Germline V gives CDR1 MNHEY, CDR2 SVGAGI. The CDR3 is 12 amino acids. CDR3 residues: CASSTEYNEQFF. The CDR3 bases are TGTGCCAGCAGTACAGAGTACAATGAGCAGTTCTTC.

V and J are TRBV12-3 or TRBV12-4 and TRBJ2-1; maybe TRBD2 (7 bases). V was shortened by 7 bases and J by 6 bases, with 13 bases between the two germline ends. There are 13 residues in the CDR3. CDR3 sequence reads: CASTPRGANEQFF. As DNA, the CDR3 is TGTGCCAGCACCCCCCGGGGGGCCAATGAGCAGTTCTTC.

As DNA, the CDR3 is TGTGCCAGCAGTGCTTCGGGCGAGCAGTACTTC. Its protein product is CASSASGEQYF. V and J are TRBV2 and TRBJ2-7; D gene unclear. This CDR3 contains 11 residues. Trimming took off 4 bases at V and 6 bases at J, with 7 bases between the two ends. Germline CDR1 SNHLY, CDR2 FYNNEI.

The chain carries TRBV28 and TRBJ2-3, with 7 nucleotides matching TRBD2. CDR1 and CDR2 (germline): MDHEN, SYDVKM. This CDR3 region has 16 residues. V was pared by 7 bases and J by 6 bases, with 16 bases of the junction left unmatched. DNA of the CDR3: TGTGCCAGCACTCCATCGGGGGGTAGCCCGGGGGATACGCAGTATTTT. It specifies CASTPSGGSPGDTQYF.

V gene TRBV4-2 combines with J gene TRBJ2-1, with D possibly matching TRBD2 (6 bases). Germline values: CDR1 LGHNA, CDR2 YNFKEQ. The CDR3 contains 16 residues. The germline V and J ends were trimmed by 4 bases and 0 bases, with 13 bases remaining between them. The CDR3 DNA is TGTGCCAGCAGCCCTTTTCCCGGGGGCTCCTACAATGAGCAGTTCTTC. Its protein is CASSPFPGGSYNEQFF.

CDR3 sequence (DNA): TGTGCCAGCAGAAAACAAGACCGGGATGGCTACACCTTC. Its translation: CASRKQDRDGYTF. The gene calls are TRBV6-6 and TRBJ1-2; the D is unclear. CDR1 and CDR2 (germline): MNHNY, SVGAGI (reference sequence). Trimming stripped 6 bases from V and 6 bases from J, with 14 bases between. This CDR3 contains 13 residues.

The V and J genes are TRBV5-6 and TRBJ1-1; maybe TRBD1 (5 bases). CDR3 length: 12 residues. Germline lookup yields CDR1 SGHDT and CDR2 YYEEEE. Trimming removed 1 base at V and 6 bases at J, with 7 bases between. The CDR3 protein is CASSLMTAEAFF. The CDR3 DNA reads TGTGCCAGCAGCTTGATGACAGCTGAAGCTTTCTTT.

The chain combines TRBV5-4 with TRBJ2-7, with 12 bases aligning to TRBD2. The germline V gene encodes CDR1 SGHNT and CDR2 YYREEE (reference sequence). V gave up 1 base and J gave up 4 bases; unmatched junction bases: 3. This CDR3 contains 15 residues. CDR3 nucleotides: TGTGCCAGCAGCTTGATGACTAGCGGGAGTTACGAGCAGTACTTC. Translated: CASSLMTSGSYEQYF.

This clonotype was recorded only once. The gene calls are TRBV20-1 and TRBJ2-5; 8 nucleotides agree with TRBD2. J was trimmed by 3 bases and V by 2 bases; bases with no gene match: 2. This CDR3 is built from 13 residues. CDR1 is DFQATT, CDR2 SNEGSKA, per germline (reference sequence). The CDR3 nucleotides are TGCAGTGCTAGAACGGGACTAGAAGAGACCCAGTACTTC. Translating it yields CSARTGLEETQYF.

This chain uses TRBV9 with TRBJ2-3; D is unclear. Trimming left V 0 bases short and J 2 bases short, with 7 bases between. Germline-derived CDR1 and CDR2 are SGDLS and YYNGEE. This CDR3 is built from 14 residues. Here the CDR3 reads CASSVDTSTDTQYF. CDR3 DNA: TGTGCCAGCAGCGTAGATACCTCCACAGATACGCAGTATTTT.

The CDR3 loop reads CASSSGARSQETQYF. The CDR3 nucleotides read TGTGCCAGCAGCTCCGGGGCCCGATCTCAAGAGACCCAGTACTTC. This chain joins TRBV11-2 and TRBJ2-5, with D perhaps matching TRBD1 or TRBD2 (5 bases each). Germline V gives CDR1 SGHAT, CDR2 FQNNGV. The CDR3 is 15 amino acids. V lost 4 bases to trimming and J lost 2 bases, with 14 bases between them.

The chain uses TRBV6-4 and TRBJ2-6, with TRBD2 as a possible D gene (6 bases). CDR1 MRHNA and CDR2 SNTAGT come from the germline V gene. The CDR3 is made up of 16 amino acids. Trimming stripped 8 bases from V and 0 bases from J, with 14 bases between. The CDR3 here is CASAGTSDSGANVLTF. CDR3 DNA sequence: TGTGCCAGCGCCGGGACTTCTGACTCTGGGGCCAACGTCCTGACTTTC.

J is TRBJ1-2 and V is TRBV5-1, with no clear D. The V and J ends lost 5 bases and 4 bases respectively, with 12 bases between them. Germline assignment: CDR1 SGHRS and CDR2 YFSETQ. The CDR3 totals 13 residues. In nucleotides, the CDR3 is TGCGCCAGCAGACGCACACTAGGCTATGGCTACACCTTC. Its translation is CASRRTLGYGYTF.

This clonotype was seen just once. V and J are TRBV5-1 and TRBJ1-6; D is perhaps TRBD1 (5 bases). Germline assignment: CDR1 SGHRS and CDR2 YFSETQ. CDR3 length: 15 amino acids. V was shortened by 0 bases and J by 8 bases, with 12 bases between the two germline ends. For the CDR3, the DNA is TGCGCCAGCAGCTTGGTCCAGGGTCGGGATTCACCCCTCCACTTT. Translated: CASSLVQGRDSPLHF.

The V and J genes are TRBV20-1 and TRBJ1-5; TRBD1 is a possible D gene (6 bases). The V end lost 6 bases, the J end lost 6 bases, and 15 bases lay between the germline ends. From germline, CDR1 is DFQATT and CDR2 SNEGSKA (reference sequence). The CDR3 runs to 13 residues. The CDR3 DNA follows: TGCAGTGCCTCTCAGGGGAATGGTCAGCCCCAGCATTTT. It translates to CSASQGNGQPQHF.

The chain recombines TRBV18 with TRBJ1-2; D is ambiguous. Germline-derived CDR1 and CDR2 are KGHSH and LQKENI. The CDR3 spans 12 residues. The V and J ends lost 2 bases and 6 bases respectively, with 7 bases between them. In DNA form, the CDR3 reads TGTGCCAGCTCACCAGGGCGGGATGGCTACACCTTC. It encodes CASSPGRDGYTF. The entire variable domain, with the rest obtained from reference TRBV18 and TRBJ1-2, is as follows: NAGVMQNPRHLVRRRGQEARLRCSPMKGHSHVYWYRQLPEEGLKFMVYLQKENIIDESGMPKERFSAEFPKEGPSILRIQQVVRGDSAAYFCASSPGRDGYTFGSGTRLTVV.

The chain carries TRBV28 and TRBJ1-1, with 7 positions matching TRBD1. The CDR3 loop spans 14 amino acids. V was clipped by 6 bases and J by 4 bases; unmatched bases: 8. Germline V lookup: CDR1 MDHEN, CDR2 SYDVKM. The CDR3 region has the DNA TGTGCCAGCAGATATTCGCAGGGGGGCACTGAAGCTTTCTTT. It encodes CASRYSQGGTEAFF. The full variable domain, completed using reference TRBV28 and TRBJ1-1, is DVKVTQSSRYLVKRTGEKVFLECVQDMDHENMFWYRQDPGLGLRLIYFSYDVKMKEKGDIPEGYSVSREKKERFSLILESASTNQTSMYLCASRYSQGGTEAFFGQGTRLTVV.

This rearrangement joins TRBV18 to TRBJ1-5, with D unclear. V was trimmed by 2 bases and J by 5 bases, leaving 7 bases between them. CDR3 length equals 13 residues. Germline V lookup: CDR1 KGHSH, CDR2 LQKENI. CDR3 sequence reads: CASSPRLDQPQHF. CDR3 DNA: TGTGCCAGCTCACCAAGACTGGATCAGCCCCAGCATTTT.

The chain recombines TRBV7-9 with TRBJ2-7, with D maybe TRBD2 (5 bases). The germline V gene has CDR1 SEHNR and CDR2 FQNEAQ (reference sequence). CDR3 length: 14 residues. Trimming stripped 4 bases from V and 3 bases from J, with 13 bases between. CDR3 nucleotides: TGTGCCAGCAGCTCGCCCCCCGGGAACTACGAGCAGTACTTC. Amino acids: CASSSPPGNYEQYF.

The chain uses TRBV20-1 and TRBJ2-2; D call uncertain. This CDR3 comprises 14 residues. V lost 0 bases and J lost 4, with 9 bases in between. Germline CDR1 is DFQATT and CDR2 is SNEGSKA (reference sequence). The CDR3 DNA is TGCAGTGCTAGAGATTCGGGCAGCACCGGGGAGCTGTTTTTT. Translation gives CSARDSGSTGELFF.

The chain employs TRBV5-6 and TRBJ2-6; 7 nucleotides agree with TRBD2. The CDR3 extends over 18 amino acids. From germline, CDR1 is SGHDT and CDR2 YYEEEE. The trim removed 0 bases at V and 1 base at J, leaving 7 bases unmatched. The CDR3 DNA sequence: TGTGCCAGCAGCTTGGTGGCTAGCGGCCTTTCTGGGGCCAACGTCCTGACTTTC. Its translation is CASSLVASGLSGANVLTF. The variable domain in full, with the rest retrieved from reference TRBV5-6 and TRBJ2-6, is DAGVTQSPTHLIKTRGQQVTLRCSPKSGHDTVSWYQQALGQGPQFIFQYYEEEERQRGNFPDRFSGHQFPNYSSELNVNALLLGDSALYLCASSLVASGLSGANVLTFGAGSRLTVL.

The chain is built from TRBV7-6 and TRBJ2-3; the match to TRBD2 covers 10 bases. Germline V gives CDR1 SGHVS, CDR2 FNYEAQ. This CDR3 comprises 15 residues. Trimming removed 5 bases from V and 1 base from J; junction bases left unmatched: 3. The CDR3 coding sequence is TGTGCCAGCAGCACGACTAGCGGGCGCACAGATACGCAGTATTTT. Translating gives CASSTTSGRTDTQYF. Full variable domain (outside the CDR3, taken from reference TRBV7-6 and TRBJ2-3): GAGVSQSPRYKVTKRGQDVALRCDPISGHVSLYWYRQALGQGPEFLTYFNYEAQQDKSGLPNDRFSAERPEGSISTLTIQRTEQRDSAMYRCASSTTSGRTDTQYFGPGTRLTVL.

The chain recombines TRBV5-4 with TRBJ2-5; 8 positions agree with TRBD2. Per germline, CDR1 SGHNT and CDR2 YYREEE (reference sequence). This CDR3 spans 17 amino acids. The trim removed 4 bases at V and 0 bases at J, leaving 11 bases unmatched. The CDR3 loop reads CASSQPAGGRNQETQYF. CDR3 in DNA: TGTGCCAGCAGCCAGCCGGCAGGCGGGAGGAACCAAGAGACCCAGTACTTC. The full variable domain, its missing parts supplied by reference TRBV5-4 and TRBJ2-5, is ETGVTQSPTHLIKTRGQQVTLRCSSQSGHNTVSWYQQALGQGPQFIFQYYREEENGRGNFPPRFSGLQFPNYSSELNVNALELDDSALYLCASSQPAGGRNQETQYFGPGTRLLVL.

The J gene is TRBJ2-1, the V gene TRBV2; 8 positions match TRBD1. There are 12 residues in the CDR3. V was clipped by 3 bases and J by 14 bases; unmatched bases: 6. CDR1 is SNHLY and CDR2 is FYNNEI in the germline V gene. The CDR3 DNA reads TGTGCCAGCAGTGAGACAGGGGAATGGGAGTTCTTC. Translating it yields CASSETGEWEFF.

This chain joins TRBV10-3 and TRBJ2-1; 14 bases are shared with TRBD2. The CDR3 consists of 17 residues. Germline trimming cut 6 bases from V and 6 bases from J; bases unmatched to any gene: 10. Per germline, CDR1 ENHRY and CDR2 SYGVKD. This CDR3 is CAISPRTSGRWVNEQFF. The CDR3 DNA reads TGTGCCATCAGCCCTAGGACTAGCGGGAGGTGGGTCAATGAGCAGTTCTTC.

V is TRBV6-6 and J is TRBJ2-5; 14 nucleotides agree with TRBD2. The CDR3 loop spans 15 amino acids. Germline assignment: CDR1 MNHNY and CDR2 SVGAGI (reference sequence). V lost 6 bases to trimming and J lost 5 bases; unmatched junction nucleotides: 5. CDR3 amino acids: CASRGTSGSYETQYF. CDR3 in DNA: TGTGCCAGCAGAGGGACTAGCGGGAGTTATGAGACCCAGTACTTC.

This clonotype was observed once. The rearrangement joins TRBV15 to TRBJ2-1; D possibly corresponds to TRBD2 (6 bases). The germline V gene encodes CDR1 LNHNV and CDR2 YYDKDF (reference sequence). V dropped 5 bases and J dropped 1 base, with 9 bases sitting between them. This CDR3 is built from 14 residues. CDR3 sequence (DNA): TGTGCCACCAGCGGGAGGCGATCCTACAATGAGCAGTTCTTC. Its protein product is CATSGRRSYNEQFF.

The J gene is TRBJ2-1, the V gene TRBV7-9; tentative D call: TRBD2 (6 bases). Trimming left V 4 bases short and J 4 bases short, with 11 bases between. Germline V gives CDR1 SEHNR, CDR2 FQNEAQ (reference sequence). The CDR3 is 14 amino acids. The CDR3 DNA sequence: TGTGCCAGCAGCTCCTCGGGACTTTACAATGAGCAGTTCTTC. It translates to CASSSSGLYNEQFF.

The gene calls are TRBV25-1 and TRBJ2-4, with a possible D match to TRBD2 (7 bases). Looked up from germline, CDR1 is MGHDK and CDR2 is SYGVNS. The V end lost 1 base, the J end lost 3 bases, and 16 bases lay between the germline ends. The CDR3 has 17 amino acids. Written as DNA, the CDR3 is TGTGCCAGCAGTGAATGGGGGGGGGCGCTGGGCAAAAACATTCAGTACTTC. Its protein product is CASSEWGGALGKNIQYF.